Detailed here is one TCR beta chain. Antigen specificity is unknown. This record belongs to a study of beta chain features in type 1 diabetes. About the study: Cell yields, age and gender were similar between patients and healthy donors. Study observations and caveats: Junctions at VDJ sites from type 1 diabetes patients had fewer insertions and more deletions. Type 1 diabetes patients had TCRB CDR3s that were shorter (moderately but significantly so) in all four CD4+ subsets.

Since all of the isolated RNA was reverse transcribed, expressed TCRB transcripts were what got sequenced. Assay used: immunoSEQ multiplex PCR; TCRdb lists only in-frame clones, some missing. This table holds roughly 220,000 clones, about a sixth found once. Only one heparinised blood draw was taken per donor, and its volume averaged around 110 mL. The CDR3 consists of 13 residues. V lost 2 bases, J lost 6 bases, and 7 bases stayed unmatched. From germline, CDR1 is SQVTM and CDR2 ANQGSEA. The origin of this receptor is a man aged 25-40 years with type 1 diabetes. Sequencing was done on a sample of naive CD4+ T cells from blood. V usage is TRBV29-1 and J usage is TRBJ2-7, with 7 bases fitting TRBD2. The CDR3 loop is CSVESRLAREQYF. In nucleotides, the CDR3 is TGCAGCGTTGAATCGAGACTAGCTCGCGAGCAGTACTTC.